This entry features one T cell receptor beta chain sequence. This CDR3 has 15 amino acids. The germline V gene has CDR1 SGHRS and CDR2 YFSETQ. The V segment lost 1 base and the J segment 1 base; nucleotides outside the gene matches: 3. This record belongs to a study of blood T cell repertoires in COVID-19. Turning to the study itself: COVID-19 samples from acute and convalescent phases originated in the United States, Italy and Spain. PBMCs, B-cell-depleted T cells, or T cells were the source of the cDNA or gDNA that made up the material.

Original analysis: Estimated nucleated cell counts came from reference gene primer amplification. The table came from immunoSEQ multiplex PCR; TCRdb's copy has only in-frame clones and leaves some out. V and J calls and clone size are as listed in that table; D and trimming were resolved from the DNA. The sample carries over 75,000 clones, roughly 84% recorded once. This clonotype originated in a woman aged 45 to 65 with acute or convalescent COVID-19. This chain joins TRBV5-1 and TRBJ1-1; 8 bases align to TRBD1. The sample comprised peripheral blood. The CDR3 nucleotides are TGCGCCAGCAGCTTGACAGGGGGGCCGAACACTGAAGCTTTCTTT. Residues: CASSLTGGPNTEAFF.